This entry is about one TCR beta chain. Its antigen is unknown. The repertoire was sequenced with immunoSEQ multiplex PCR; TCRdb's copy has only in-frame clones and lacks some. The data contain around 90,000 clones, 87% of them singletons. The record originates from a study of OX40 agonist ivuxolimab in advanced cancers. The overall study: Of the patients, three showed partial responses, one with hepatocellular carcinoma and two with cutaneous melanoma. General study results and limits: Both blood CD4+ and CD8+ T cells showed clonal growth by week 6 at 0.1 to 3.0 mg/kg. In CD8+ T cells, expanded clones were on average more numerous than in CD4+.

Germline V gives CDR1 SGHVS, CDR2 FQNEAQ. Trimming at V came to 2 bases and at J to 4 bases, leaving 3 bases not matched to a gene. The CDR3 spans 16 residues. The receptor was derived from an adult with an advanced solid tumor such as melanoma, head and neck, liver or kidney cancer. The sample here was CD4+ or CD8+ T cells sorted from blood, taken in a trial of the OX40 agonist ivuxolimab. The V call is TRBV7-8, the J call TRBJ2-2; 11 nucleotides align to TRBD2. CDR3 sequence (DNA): TGTGCCAGCAGCTTAACCGGACTAGCGGGCACCGGGGAGCTGTTTTTT. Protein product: CASSLTGLAGTGELFF.